There are a few counts of the clone carrying this TCR beta chain. This sample is part of a study of blood T cell repertoires in COVID-19. Study-level background: Acute-phase and convalescent COVID-19 samples originated in the United States, Italy and Spain. Sources were T cells, B-cell-depleted T cells, or PBMCs; the material itself was cDNA or gDNA.

Original processing methods: Reference gene primers were amplified, and this amplification served to estimate nucleated cell counts. Data came from immunoSEQ multiplex PCR; TCRdb stores just in-frame clones and leaves some out. V, J and clone size are taken as reported in that table, and D and trimming were inferred from the DNA itself. The top ten clones hold 26% of a sample with 150,000 to 200,000 clones, 75% to 80% of them seen once. This CDR3 contains 17 residues. V lost 4 bases and J lost 4; bases outside the gene matches: 15. CDR1 SGDLS and CDR2 YYNGEE come from the germline V gene. The specimen sequenced was peripheral blood. V usage is TRBV9 and J usage is TRBJ2-3; 7 nucleotides line up with TRBD2. The source is a woman aged 70-85 years with acute or convalescent COVID-19. CDR3 sequence reads: CASSPRTRGVYADTQYF. The CDR3 bases are TGTGCCAGCAGCCCGAGGACTAGAGGGGTGTACGCAGATACGCAGTATTTT.